This T cell receptor beta chain derives from a study of T cell responses to AZD1222 COVID-19 vaccine. Study-wide results and limits: Clonal diversity was possibly underestimated; the donors were predominantly white British and more often female. The study sampled repertoires only after the peak T cell response.

Repertoires were generated with immunoSEQ multiplex PCR, while TCRdb's copy carries only in-frame clones and drops some. This sample carries over 65,000 clones, about 88% of them seen once, and the ten largest clones take 6.9%. Germline V lookup: CDR1 ENHRY, CDR2 SYGVKD. The CDR3 loop spans 11 amino acids. Trimming removed 0 bases at V and 7 bases at J, with 3 bases between. A remark on this clone: Its cognate antigen is unknown.

The chain carries TRBV10-3 and TRBJ1-1; D is unresolved. This clonotype originated in an adult who received the AZD1222 COVID-19 vaccine. The specimen was peripheral blood, collected 28 days after the second AZD1222 dose. The CDR3: CAISESIEAFF. As DNA, the CDR3 is TGTGCCATCAGTGAGTCCATTGAAGCTTTCTTT.